Shown below are 28 T cell receptor beta chains from a single sample sequenced in a study of blood T cell repertoires in COVID-19 (TCRdb year 2020). Receptor libraries were prepared by the immunoSEQ multiplex PCR assay. TCRdb carries this immuneACCESS record with in-frame sequences only. Its versions omit some clonotypes, under half of them owing to an unresolved V gene in the studies checked, with the rest unexplained. This sample comprises 250,000 to 400,000 clones, under 90% of them detected only once. Less than 3% of the sample is in the top ten clones. The sample comprised peripheral blood. All receptors come from a woman in her twenties or thirties with COVID-19, enrolled during active disease.

The chain's CDR3 is CASSPGAVNTEAFF. The DNA for the CDR3 is TGTGCCAGCAGCCCTGGGGCAGTGAACACTGAAGCTTTCTTT. V gene TRBV11-3 combines with J gene TRBJ1-1; D perhaps matches TRBD1 (5 bases). CDR3 length: 14 amino acids. Per germline, CDR1 SGHNT and CDR2 YENEEA. Trimming shortened V by 5 bases and J by 0 bases, and 10 bases separated the two germline ends.

This clone was seen only a few times. The genes are TRBV19 and TRBJ2-1; D is unresolved. Trimming removed 5 bases from V and 5 bases from J, with 16 bases in between. The CDR3 sequence is 15 residues long. CDR1 and CDR2 from the germline V gene are LNHDA and SQIVND (reference sequence). The CDR3 bases are TGTGCCAGTAGTTCGCCCAGGCAATACGACAATGAGCAGTTCTTC. Its protein is CASSSPRQYDNEQFF.

The chain uses TRBV3-1 (or the pseudogene TRBV3-2) and TRBJ1-1, with 10 bases aligning to TRBD1. The length of the CDR3 is 15 residues. Germline trimming cut 2 bases from V and 3 bases from J; bases unmatched to any gene: 3. Germline CDR1 is LGHDT and CDR2 is YNNKEL (reference sequence). CDR3 residues: CASSQTGQGYTEAFF. The DNA of the CDR3 is TGTGCCAGCAGCCAAACGGGACAGGGGTACACTGAAGCTTTCTTT.

The chain links TRBV6-5 to TRBJ2-5; 12 nucleotides align to TRBD2. The CDR3 has 15 residues. CDR1 MNHEY and CDR2 SVGAGI come from the germline V gene. The trim removed 0 bases at V and 4 bases at J, leaving 0 bases unmatched. CDR3 loop: CASSYSTSGRETQYF. As DNA, the CDR3 is TGTGCCAGCAGTTACTCGACTAGCGGGAGAGAGACCCAGTACTTC.

The chain joins TRBV5-1 to TRBJ1-2; TRBD1 agrees at 7 bases. The trim removed 0 bases at V and 3 bases at J, leaving 5 bases unmatched. The CDR3 has 15 residues. Germline assignment: CDR1 SGHRS and CDR2 YFSETQ. The CDR3, as DNA: TGCGCCAGCAGCTTGGGGAGGGGGCTGGACTATGGCTACACCTTC. Its protein is CASSLGRGLDYGYTF.

V and J are TRBV27 and TRBJ2-7; TRBD2 is a possible D gene (5 bases). The CDR3 has 12 residues. Germline V gives CDR1 MNHEY, CDR2 SMNVEV (reference sequence). The ends were cut back, 5 bases at V and 7 bases at J, with 12 bases in the middle. The DNA for the CDR3 is TGTGCCAGCAGTCTGCTACGCGGGGAGCAGTACTTC. Protein sequence: CASSLLRGEQYF.

The chain links TRBV7-9 to TRBJ2-3; 7 bases match TRBD2. Germline-derived CDR1 and CDR2 are SEHNR and FQNEAQ (reference sequence). This CDR3 comprises 14 residues. The V segment lost 5 bases and the J segment 5 bases; nucleotides outside the gene matches: 7. CDR3 sequence (DNA): TGTGCCAGCAGCCCTAGCGGTCAGAGAGATACGCAGTATTTT. It codes for CASSPSGQRDTQYF.

This clone has more than one count but fewer than ten. The V gene is TRBV5-1, the J gene TRBJ1-4, with D unclear. V lost 1 base, J lost 8 bases, and 18 bases lay in between. The V gene's germline CDR1 is SGHRS and CDR2 YFSETQ. The CDR3 length is 16 residues. The CDR3 here is CASSLSGAGSSEKLFF. CDR3 DNA sequence: TGCGCCAGCAGCTTGTCAGGCGCGGGGTCCAGCGAAAAACTGTTTTTT.

The chain joins TRBV6-5 to TRBJ2-7; D is perhaps TRBD2 (6 bases). In germline, CDR1 is MNHEY, CDR2 SVGAGI. V shed 11 bases and J shed 0 bases, with 11 bases lying between them. This CDR3 region has 12 residues. CDR3 loop: CAGGTSSYEQYF. CDR3 in DNA: TGTGCCGGGGGGACCAGCTCCTACGAGCAGTACTTC.

This clone appeared a single time. The same CDR3 is also encoded by other DNA sequences in this sample. The CDR3 coding sequence is TGCGCCAGCAGCTTAGGACAGACGAACACTGAAGCTTTCTTT. Translated: CASSLGQTNTEAFF. This rearrangement joins TRBV5-1 to TRBJ1-1, with a possible D match to TRBD1 (6 bases). V lost 2 bases and J 1 base, leaving 9 bases between the germline ends. The length of the CDR3 is 14 residues. From germline, CDR1 is SGHRS and CDR2 YFSETQ.

The chain links TRBV9 to TRBJ2-3; a weak D match, TRBD1 (5 bases). Trimming cost V 0 bases and J 0 bases, with 11 bases left between them. The CDR3 extends over 16 amino acids. Germline V CDR1 and CDR2: SGDLS, YYNGEE. CDR3 bases: TGTGCCAGCAGCGTAGATGGGGCCTCTAGCACAGATACGCAGTATTTT. Protein: CASSVDGASSTDTQYF.

The chain is built from TRBV6-1 and TRBJ2-7; TRBD1 might be the D (5 bases). Trimming removed 3 bases at V and 3 bases at J, with 15 bases between. CDR1 and CDR2 (germline): MNHNS, SASEGT. The CDR3 extends over 15 amino acids. CDR3 in DNA: TGTGCCAGCAGTGACGACGTGGGGCTATACTACGAGCAGTACTTC. This translates into CASSDDVGLYYEQYF.

The rearrangement joins TRBV7-2 to TRBJ2-7, with a tentative D call TRBD2 (6 bases). This CDR3 spans 15 amino acids. V lost 2 bases to trimming and J lost 2 bases, with 13 bases between them. CDR1 and CDR2 (germline): SGHTA, FQGNSA. CDR3 sequence (DNA): TGTGCCAGCAGCTTACTGAGCGGGTCTGCCTACGAGCAGTACTTC. This sequence encodes CASSLLSGSAYEQYF.

This sequence joins TRBV7-5 and TRBJ2-1; TRBD2 is the table's D call and was not checked against the DNA. TRBV7-5 is annotated as a pseudogene. The CDR3 totals 21 residues. The CDR3 coding sequence is TGTGTCAGAAGCTTAGCTACCTTTAGCCGGAGACTAGCGGGGTCCTACAATGAGCAGTTCTTC. The encoded protein is CVRSLATFSRRLAGSYNEQFF.

The chain links TRBV7-9 to TRBJ2-3; D remains unclear. Germline V gene lookup returns CDR1 SEHNR and CDR2 FQNEAQ (reference sequence). V lost 1 base and J 4 bases, leaving 12 bases between the germline ends. CDR3 length: 15 amino acids. CDR3 region: CASSLVSLLADTQYF. The CDR3, as DNA: TGTGCCAGCAGCTTAGTTAGTCTGTTGGCAGATACGCAGTATTTT.

The chain employs TRBV18 and TRBJ1-2; D is unresolved. The CDR3 has 13 residues. Trimming took 0 bases from V and 5 from J, leaving 7 bases between them. Germline-derived CDR1 and CDR2 are KGHSH and LQKENI. In DNA, the CDR3 is TGTGCCAGCTCACCACCGACTTCGTATGGCTACACCTTC. Translation: CASSPPTSYGYTF.

V usage is TRBV25-1 and J usage is TRBJ1-6, with 8 bases identical to TRBD1. Germline assignment: CDR1 MGHDK and CDR2 SYGVNS. The CDR3 loop spans 14 amino acids. J was trimmed by 8 bases and V by 4 bases; bases with no gene match: 4. The chain's CDR3 is CASSAGQVDSPLHF. The CDR3 bases are TGTGCCAGCAGTGCGGGACAGGTGGATTCACCCCTCCACTTT.

The chain joins TRBV5-1 to TRBJ1-1, with TRBD1 as a possible D gene (6 bases). This CDR3 has 15 amino acids. The V gene's germline CDR1 is SGHRS and CDR2 YFSETQ. Between the trimmed V and J ends, which lost 2 bases and 1 base, there was a span of 12 bases. The CDR3 spells CASSLLGTQNTEAFF. The DNA of the CDR3 is TGCGCCAGCAGCTTACTGGGGACACAGAACACTGAAGCTTTCTTT.

The J gene is TRBJ2-7, the V gene TRBV5-1; TRBD1 matches 8 bases. From germline, CDR1 is SGHRS and CDR2 YFSETQ. V lost 2 bases to trimming and J lost 5 bases; unmatched junction nucleotides: 6. This CDR3 is 14 amino acids long. The CDR3 protein is CASSLGQGDDEQYF. The CDR3 DNA sequence: TGCGCCAGCAGCTTAGGACAGGGAGATGACGAGCAGTACTTC.

The chain couples TRBV5-4 to TRBJ2-2, with 14 bases that match TRBD2. The CDR3 covers 20 residues. Germline lookup yields CDR1 SGHNT and CDR2 YYREEE (reference sequence). With V trimmed by 4 bases and J by 0 bases, 11 bases remained unmatched. The CDR3, as DNA: TGTGCCAGCAGCCCCGGACCCGGGACTAGCGGGAGTTCGAACACCGGGGAGCTGTTTTTT. Its translation: CASSPGPGTSGSSNTGELFF.

The chain joins TRBV19 to TRBJ2-2; 10 bases are a match to TRBD1. Per germline, CDR1 LNHDA and CDR2 SQIVND (reference sequence). Trimming at V came to 0 bases and at J to 6 bases, leaving 7 bases not matched to a gene. The CDR3 covers 17 residues. The chain's CDR3 is CASSIDLETGGPGELFF. The CDR3 DNA reads TGTGCCAGTAGTATAGATCTGGAGACAGGGGGCCCCGGGGAGCTGTTTTTT.

CDR3 region: CSVDWGIRGNTEAFF. In DNA form, the CDR3 reads TGCAGCGTTGATTGGGGAATTAGGGGAAACACTGAAGCTTTCTTT. The genes are TRBV29-1 and TRBJ1-1; a possible D gene is TRBD1 (5 bases). Germline lookup yields CDR1 SQVTM and CDR2 ANQGSEA. Trimming cost V 3 bases and J 2 bases, with 16 bases left between them. The CDR3 has 15 amino acids.

The rearrangement joins TRBV7-2 to TRBJ2-3; perhaps TRBD2 as D (5 bases). The CDR3 covers 13 residues. Looked up from germline, CDR1 is SGHTA and CDR2 is FQGNSA. V was cut by 1 base and J by 7 bases, with 9 bases left in between. The CDR3 nucleotides read TGTGCCAGCAGCTTAGGCGGCGGGTATACGCAGTATTTT. Its translation is CASSLGGGYTQYF. Together with reference TRBV7-2 and TRBJ2-3, the CDR3 gives the full variable domain: GAGVSQSPSNKVTEKGKDVELRCDPISGHTALYWYRQSLGQGLEFLIYFQGNSAPDKSGLPSDRFSAERTGGSVSTLTIQRTQQEDSAVYLCASSLGGGYTQYFGPGTRLTVL.

The V call is TRBV28, the J call TRBJ2-7; D is possibly TRBD2 (6 bases). The V end lost 5 bases, the J end lost 7 bases, and 12 bases lay between the germline ends. The germline CDR1 and CDR2 sequences are MDHEN and SYDVKM. The CDR3 covers 12 residues. DNA of the CDR3: TGTGCCAGCAGTGCGGGGCCCCGGGAGCAGTACTTC. It translates to CASSAGPREQYF.

The chain employs TRBV7-9 and TRBJ2-7; D ambiguous. Trimming cost V 5 bases and J 4 bases, with 9 bases left between them. The CDR3 extends over 12 amino acids. Germline CDR1 is SEHNR and CDR2 is FQNEAQ (reference sequence). Written as DNA, the CDR3 is TGTGCCAGCAGCGCCGACATATACGAGCAGTACTTC. Amino acids: CASSADIYEQYF.

The chain couples TRBV7-9 to TRBJ2-1; D may be TRBD2 (7 bases). CDR3 length equals 15 residues. Germline V gene lookup returns CDR1 SEHNR and CDR2 FQNEAQ (reference sequence). V lost 4 bases, J lost 4 bases, and 14 bases lay in between. The CDR3 loop reads CASSSLGGLYNEQFF. Written as DNA, the CDR3 is TGTGCCAGCAGCTCCCTCGGGGGGCTATACAATGAGCAGTTCTTC. The variable domain in full, completed from reference TRBV7-9 and TRBJ2-1, reads DTGVSQNPRHKITKRGQNVTFRCDPISEHNRLYWYRQTLGQGPEFLTYFQNEAQLEKSRLLSDRFSAERPKGSFSTLEIQRTEQGDSAMYLCASSSLGGLYNEQFFGPGTRLTVL.

The V and J genes are TRBV19 and TRBJ1-2, with D unresolved. CDR3 size: 13 residues. V shed 3 bases and J shed 5 bases, with 10 bases lying between them. Germline loops: CDR1 LNHDA, CDR2 SQIVND (reference sequence). Here the CDR3 DNA reads TGTGCCAGTAGTATTCCAGTTCCGTATGGCTACACCTTC. Its translation is CASSIPVPYGYTF.

The chain employs TRBV3-1 (or the pseudogene TRBV3-2) and TRBJ2-1; TRBD1 aligns across 7 bases. CDR1 LGHDT and CDR2 YNNKEL come from the germline V gene (reference sequence). Trimming cost V 1 base and J 11 bases; bases outside gene matches: 17. The CDR3 spans 17 residues. CDR3 loop: CASSQVRWSGGPPKQFF. The DNA of the CDR3 is TGTGCCAGCAGCCAAGTCCGGTGGTCAGGGGGACCCCCTAAGCAGTTCTTC.